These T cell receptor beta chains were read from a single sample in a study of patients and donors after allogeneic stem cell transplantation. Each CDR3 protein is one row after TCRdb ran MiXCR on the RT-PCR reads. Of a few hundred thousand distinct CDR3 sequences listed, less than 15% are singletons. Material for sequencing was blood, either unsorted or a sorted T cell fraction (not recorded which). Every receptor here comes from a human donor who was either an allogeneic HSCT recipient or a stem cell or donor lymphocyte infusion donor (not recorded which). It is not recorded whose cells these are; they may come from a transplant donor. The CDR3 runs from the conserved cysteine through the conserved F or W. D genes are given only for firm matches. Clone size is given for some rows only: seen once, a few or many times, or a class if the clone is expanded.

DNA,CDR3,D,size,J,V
TGCGCCAGCAGCTTGGTTGGCGGGAGTTTTCCAGATACGCAGTATTTT,CASSLVGGSFPDTQYF,TRBD2,many,TRBJ2-3,TRBV5-1
TGCAGCGTGCCACTAGCGGTCTCCTACAATGAGCAGTTCTTC,CSVPLAVSYNEQFF,TRBD2,-,TRBJ2-1,TRBV29-1
TGTGCCAGCAGCTTAAGGACCGGGACAGGGAACGAGCAGTACTTC,CASSLRTGTGNEQYF,TRBD1,few,TRBJ2-7,TRBV5-6
TGTGCCAGCAGCGGATCCCTGTCCTACGAGCAGTACTTC,CASSGSLSYEQYF,-,few,TRBJ2-7,TRBV7-2
TGTGCCAGCAGAAGGATCTCTGACACCGGGGAGCTGTTTTTT,CASRRISDTGELFF,-,-,TRBJ2-2,TRBV6-2/TRBV6-3
TGCGCCAGCAGCTTGCAGGGACAGGGCACTGAAGCTTTCTTT,CASSLQGQGTEAFF,TRBD1,few,TRBJ1-1,TRBV5-1
TGTGCCAGCAGCTTAGTTGCGGGACAGGGAGAGACCCAGTACTTC,CASSLVAGQGETQYF,TRBD1,medium-sized,TRBJ2-5,TRBV7-9
TGTGCCAGCAGCTTGGACCCAGGCAATGAGCAGTTCTTC,CASSLDPGNEQFF,-,few,TRBJ2-1,TRBV5-4
TGTGCCGGAGAACAGGGGTCAAATGAGCAGTTCTTC,CAGEQGSNEQFF,TRBD1,many,TRBJ2-1,TRBV2
TGTGCCAGTAGTATTGGCAGGGGAGGTAACACCATATATTTT,CASSIGRGGNTIYF,-,many,TRBJ1-3,TRBV19
TGTGCCATCAGTGAGATTAGGGGGACAGGGGGAACATTTGAAGCTTTCTTT,CAISEIRGTGGTFEAFF,TRBD1,-,TRBJ1-1,TRBV10-3
TGTGCCAGCACCGTCCAGGGGAGGTCACCCCTCCACTTT,CASTVQGRSPLHF,-,many,TRBJ1-6,TRBV12-3/TRBV12-4
TGTGCCAGCAGCCCAGGGGGGTTAGGATATGGCTACACCTTC,CASSPGGLGYGYTF,TRBD1,many,TRBJ1-2,TRBV6-4
TGTGCCAGCAGCCGGGCTTCGAACACCGGGGAGCTGTTTTTT,CASSRASNTGELFF,-,few,TRBJ2-2,TRBV11-3
TGTGCCAGCAGCCCCCTACGGGAGAGCGAGCAGTTCTTC,CASSPLRESEQFF,-,-,TRBJ2-1,TRBV12-3/TRBV12-4
TGTGCCACCAGCAGAGACCGAGGGGCCTACGAGCAGTACTTC,CATSRDRGAYEQYF,-,few,TRBJ2-7,TRBV15
TGTGCCAGCTCCCGGAGAGAGAATGAAAAACTGTTTTTT,CASSRRENEKLFF,-,few,TRBJ1-4,TRBV9
TGTGCCAGCAGTGAAGCACACGGGGGCGAGCAGTACTTC,CASSEAHGGEQYF,-,-,TRBJ2-7,TRBV2
TGTGCCAGCAGCTTGTTGGGGGGTAATAGCAATCAGCCCCAGCATTTT,CASSLLGGNSNQPQHF,-,once,TRBJ1-5,TRBV5-5
TGTGCCAGCAGCTTAGGCTTGGGGGGGTCCTACGAGCAGTACTTC,CASSLGLGGSYEQYF,TRBD2,few,TRBJ2-7,TRBV11-2
TGCGCCAGCAGCCAAGATCTTCGGGGCGGAAGAAACACCATATATTTT,CASSQDLRGGRNTIYF,-,many,TRBJ1-3,TRBV4-1
TGTGCCAGCAGTGAAGCGGGAGGGTATAGCAATCAGCCCCAGCATTTT,CASSEAGGYSNQPQHF,-,few,TRBJ1-5,TRBV6-1
TGTGCCACTTATGGGGGGACCGGGATCCAGTTCTTC,CATYGGTGIQFF,-,few,TRBJ2-1,TRBV24-1
TGCGCCAGCAGCCTCCCCAGGGGGGACTACGAGCAGTACTTC,CASSLPRGDYEQYF,-,few,TRBJ2-7,TRBV23-1
TGCAGCGTTGAAAGCCTAACAGGGACCGGGGAGCTGTTTTTT,CSVESLTGTGELFF,-,-,TRBJ2-2,TRBV29-1
TGTGCCAGCAGCAGATCCGGGACCTACGAGCAGTACTTC,CASSRSGTYEQYF,-,-,TRBJ2-7,TRBV7-8
TGCAGTGCCGGGGATAGCAATCAGCCCCAGCATTTT,CSAGDSNQPQHF,-,many,TRBJ1-5,TRBV20-1
TGCAGTGCGCCACCGGGACTAGCGGGAGCAGTCACCTACGAGCAGTACTTC,CSAPPGLAGAVTYEQYF,TRBD2,-,TRBJ2-7,TRBV20-1
TGTGCCAGCAGCCGGACAGGGGCTGCGTACGAGCAGTACTTC,CASSRTGAAYEQYF,TRBD1,-,TRBJ2-7,TRBV6-1
TGTGCCAGCAGCTTAAGGCGGGGGGGTACAGATACGCAGTATTTT,CASSLRRGGTDTQYF,TRBD2,few,TRBJ2-3,TRBV7-3
TGTGCCAGCAGTCCAGACAGCTGGGGTGAAAAACTGTTTTTT,CASSPDSWGEKLFF,-,few,TRBJ1-4,TRBV6-1
TGCAGCGCAAGCTCCGGGACAGGGGGCACTGAGCAGTTCTTC,CSASSGTGGTEQFF,TRBD1,few,TRBJ2-1,TRBV29-1
TGTGGGACGTTTAACACTGAAGCTTTCTTT,CGTFNTEAFF,-,few,TRBJ1-1,TRBV6-6